This T cell receptor (beta chain) was obtained from a study of PD-L1 blockade in urothelial cancer. Study information: Atezolizumab (1,200 mg intravenously every 3 weeks) began around 2014 for patients. At 6 weeks and at 3 weeks (second dose) after treatment start, blood was analyzed.

This table comes from immunoSEQ multiplex PCR, and its TCRdb copy is limited to in-frame clones, with some not included. The sample holds under 55,000 clones; roughly 84% are singletons and the top ten take 5% to 7.5%. The CDR3 is 17 residues long. V was cut by 3 bases and J by 0 bases, with 15 bases left in between. Germline V gene sequence: CDR1 MDHEN, CDR2 SYDVKM. The chain recombines TRBV28 with TRBJ1-3, with a weak D call TRBD1 (6 bases). This sequence was found in a man aged 35 to 55 with urothelial cancer. Sequenced here: PBMCs, sampled around atezolizumab (anti-PD-L1) treatment. CDR3 amino acids: CASSFPWTVGSGNTIYF. The CDR3 DNA sequence: TGTGCCAGCAGTTTCCCTTGGACAGTTGGCTCTGGAAACACCATATATTTT.